A selection of T cell receptor beta chains follows, all from one sample in a study of OX40 agonist ivuxolimab in advanced cancers. This table comes from immunoSEQ multiplex PCR, and its TCRdb copy is limited to in-frame clones, with some not included. The sample lists about 46,000 clones, around 88% occurring once. Material: CD4+ or CD8+ T cells sorted from blood, obtained in a trial of the OX40 agonist ivuxolimab. All receptors come from an adult with an advanced solid tumor such as melanoma, head and neck, liver or kidney cancer. Both conserved end residues are part of each CDR3. Each record gives: V gene, D gene, CDR3 length, clone size, J gene, CDR3 DNA, CDR3 protein. The D gene is left open where the match is weak. Clone size appears in some rows only: once, few, many, or a class for an expanded clone.

v_gene: TRBV7-3
d_gene: TRBD2
len: 16
abundance: NA
j_gene: TRBJ2-1
CDR3nt: TGTGCCAGCAGCAGCGGACTAGCGGGCGACTACAATGAGCAGTTCTTC
CDR3aa: CASSSGLAGDYNEQFF

v_gene: TRBV18
d_gene: TRBD2
len: 19
abundance: NA
j_gene: TRBJ2-7
CDR3nt: TGTGCCAGCTCACCACCTTTGACTAGCGGGAGTAAAATGGGGTACGAGCAGTACTTC
CDR3aa: CASSPPLTSGSKMGYEQYF

v_gene: TRBV18
d_gene: NA
len: 17
abundance: NA
j_gene: TRBJ2-7
CDR3nt: TGTGCCAGCTCACTAAGGGGCAAAGGACAGCTCTCCTACGAGCAGTACTTC
CDR3aa: CASSLRGKGQLSYEQYF

v_gene: TRBV29-1
d_gene: NA
len: 13
abundance: NA
j_gene: TRBJ2-5
CDR3nt: TGCAGCGGCCGCCGGGCAGGCGGGGAGACCCAGTACTTC
CDR3aa: CSGRRAGGETQYF

v_gene: TRBV19
d_gene: NA
len: 14
abundance: NA
j_gene: TRBJ2-1
CDR3nt: TGTGCCAGTAGTATAGGGGTTGCGTACAATGAGCAGTTCTTC
CDR3aa: CASSIGVAYNEQFF

v_gene: TRBV4-1
d_gene: TRBD2
len: 14
abundance: once
j_gene: TRBJ2-1
CDR3nt: TGCGCCAGCAAGGGACTAGCGGGAGTCAATGAGCAGTTCTTC
CDR3aa: CASKGLAGVNEQFF

v_gene: TRBV5-5
d_gene: NA
len: 14
abundance: NA
j_gene: TRBJ2-7
CDR3nt: TGTGCCAGCAGCCTTGGACCGACTTCCTACGAGCAGTACTTC
CDR3aa: CASSLGPTSYEQYF

v_gene: TRBV6-5
d_gene: NA
len: 14
abundance: NA
j_gene: TRBJ2-7
CDR3nt: TGTGCCAGCAGTTACGAGGCAGGGCCCTACGAGCAGTACTTC
CDR3aa: CASSYEAGPYEQYF

v_gene: TRBV9
d_gene: NA
len: 15
abundance: NA
j_gene: TRBJ2-3
CDR3nt: TGTGCCAGCAGCTACGGGAGTACGGGCACAGATACGCAGTATTTT
CDR3aa: CASSYGSTGTDTQYF

v_gene: TRBV2
d_gene: TRBD2
len: 17
abundance: once
j_gene: TRBJ2-1
CDR3nt: TGTGCCAGCAGTAGTAGTTCTAGCGGACTCTCCTACAATGAGCAGTTCTTC
CDR3aa: CASSSSSSGLSYNEQFF

v_gene: TRBV2
d_gene: NA
len: 13
abundance: NA
j_gene: TRBJ1-5
CDR3nt: TGTGCCAGCAGCGGACAGAAAGGACAGCCCCAGCATTTT
CDR3aa: CASSGQKGQPQHF

v_gene: TRBV7-8
d_gene: TRBD1
len: 15
abundance: NA
j_gene: TRBJ1-6
CDR3nt: TGTGCCAGCAGCCGACGGACAGGGAATAATTCACCCCTCCACTTT
CDR3aa: CASSRRTGNNSPLHF

v_gene: TRBV11-2
d_gene: NA
len: 14
abundance: once
j_gene: TRBJ2-1
CDR3nt: TGTGCCAGCAGCTCCCTTGGAGGGGTCAATGAGCAGTTCTTC
CDR3aa: CASSSLGGVNEQFF

v_gene: TRBV10-3
d_gene: TRBD1
len: 14
abundance: NA
j_gene: TRBJ2-2
CDR3nt: TGTGCCAGCGCCGGGACAGGAAACACCGGGGAGCTGTTTTTT
CDR3aa: CASAGTGNTGELFF

v_gene: TRBV11-1
d_gene: NA
len: 15
abundance: NA
j_gene: TRBJ2-2
CDR3nt: TGTGCCAGCAGCTTGACCTCAGGAGTGGTCGGGGAGCTGTTTTTT
CDR3aa: CASSLTSGVVGELFF